Below are 10 T cell receptor beta chains sequenced from a single sample in a study of blood T cell repertoires in COVID-19 (dated by TCRdb to 2018 to 2021). Library generation was performed with the immunoSEQ multiplex PCR assay. TCRdb carries this immuneACCESS record with in-frame sequences only. Its versions omit some clonotypes, under half of them owing to an unresolved V gene in the studies checked, with the rest unexplained. The sample table contains hundreds of thousands of clones; only one count was recorded for approximately 90% of them. Clones ranked in the top ten supply under 3.5% of the sample. The sample taken for sequencing was PBMCs or T cells enriched from blood (not recorded which). All receptors come from a woman aged 50 to 60 who had recovered from COVID-19.

This chain links TRBV18 with TRBJ2-5, with D possibly being TRBD2 (6 bases). The CDR3 is 14 amino acids. Trimming pared 1 base from V and 5 bases from J, leaving 11 bases between. Germline CDR1 is KGHSH and CDR2 is LQKENI. This chain's CDR3 is CASSPRRGRETQYF. CDR3 nucleotide sequence: TGTGCCAGCTCACCACGGCGGGGAAGGGAGACCCAGTACTTC.

This rearrangement joins TRBV7-9 to TRBJ2-7; TRBD1 is a possible D gene (6 bases). The germline gives CDR1 SEHNR, CDR2 FQNEAQ (reference sequence). This CDR3 is 16 amino acids long. V was cut by 4 bases and J by 3 bases, with 19 bases left in between. The CDR3 loop reads CASSSHGGRDDYEQYF. The CDR3 DNA reads as TGTGCCAGCAGCTCTCATGGGGGCAGGGATGACTACGAGCAGTACTTC.

V and J are TRBV4-3 and TRBJ2-1; 9 bases are shared with TRBD1. The CDR3 runs to 15 residues. V was pared by 0 bases and J by 8 bases, with 5 bases of the junction left unmatched. In germline, CDR1 is LGHNA, CDR2 YSLEER. The CDR3 DNA reads TGCGCCAGCAGCCAAGACCGGACAGGGGCACATGAGCAGTTCTTC. The encoded protein is CASSQDRTGAHEQFF.

The V call is TRBV6-5, the J call TRBJ2-7, with a tentative D call TRBD1 (5 bases). The germline CDR1 and CDR2 sequences are MNHEY and SVGAGI. V gave up 2 bases and J gave up 3 bases, with 11 bases separating them. CDR3 length: 14 amino acids. DNA of the CDR3: TGTGCCAGCAGTTACCGGTCAGGGAACTACGAGCAGTACTTC. Translating gives CASSYRSGNYEQYF.

This chain links TRBV28 with TRBJ1-4; TRBD1 aligns across 7 bases. V trimming: 2 bases; J trimming: 3 bases; junction bases outside the gene matches: 9. The length of the CDR3 is 17 residues. Germline lookup yields CDR1 MDHEN and CDR2 SYDVKM. CDR3 sequence: CASSLPRQGISNEKLFF. As DNA, the CDR3 is TGTGCCAGCAGTTTACCTCGACAGGGAATCTCTAATGAAAAACTGTTTTTT. Together with reference TRBV28 and TRBJ1-4, the CDR3 gives the full variable domain: DVKVTQSSRYLVKRTGEKVFLECVQDMDHENMFWYRQDPGLGLRLIYFSYDVKMKEKGDIPEGYSVSREKKERFSLILESASTNQTSMYLCASSLPRQGISNEKLFFGSGTQLSVL.

This clone was picked up one time. V usage is TRBV9 and J usage is TRBJ2-7; perhaps TRBD2 as D (6 bases). Per the germline V gene, CDR1 is SGDLS and CDR2 is YYNGEE. Between the trimmed V and J ends, which lost 3 bases and 5 bases, there was a span of 18 bases. There are 15 residues in the CDR3. The CDR3 is CASSARPAGPDEQYF. The CDR3 DNA reads as TGTGCCAGCAGCGCCCGCCCAGCGGGTCCCGACGAGCAGTACTTC.

Regarding this clone: Additional DNA sequences in this sample encode the identical CDR3. V gene TRBV28 combines with J gene TRBJ1-4; D might be TRBD1 (5 bases). The CDR3 spans 12 residues. V was clipped by 8 bases and J by 10 bases, with 14 bases between them. Germline V gene lookup returns CDR1 MDHEN and CDR2 SYDVKM. The CDR3 reads CASSPGGGKLFF. CDR3 nucleotide sequence: TGTGCCAGCTCACCCGGGGGGGGAAAACTGTTTTTT.

CDR3 DNA sequence: TGTGCCAGCAGCTTAGTCGTATTAAACTATGGCTACACCTTC. This codes for CASSLVVLNYGYTF. The rearrangement links TRBV7-9 to TRBJ1-2, with D uncertain. CDR1 SEHNR and CDR2 FQNEAQ come from the germline V gene (reference sequence). The length of the CDR3 is 14 residues. With 1 base removed from V and 2 bases from J, the gap between germline ends came to 8 bases.

This chain uses TRBV7-3 with TRBJ1-3; D perhaps matches TRBD1 (5 bases). Trimming cost V 2 bases and J 9 bases, with 14 bases left between them. The germline gives CDR1 SGHTA, CDR2 FQGTGA. The CDR3 runs to 14 residues. CDR3: CASSLGQGLGTIYF. CDR3 bases: TGTGCCAGCAGCTTAGGCCAGGGCCTAGGCACCATATATTTT.

V gene TRBV5-1 combines with J gene TRBJ1-2; no definite D call. The CDR3 spans 15 residues. V was pared by 5 bases and J by 2 bases, with 16 bases between. The germline V gene has CDR1 SGHRS and CDR2 YFSETQ. CDR3: CASSPTVAGNYGYTF. The CDR3 DNA sequence: TGCGCCAGCAGTCCCACCGTCGCGGGCAACTATGGCTACACCTTC. Together with reference TRBV5-1 and TRBJ1-2, the CDR3 gives the full variable domain: KAGVTQTPRYLIKTRGQQVTLSCSPISGHRSVSWYQQTPGQGLQFLFEYFSETQRNKGNFPGRFSGRQFSNSRSEMNVSTLELGDSALYLCASSPTVAGNYGYTFGSGTRLTVV.